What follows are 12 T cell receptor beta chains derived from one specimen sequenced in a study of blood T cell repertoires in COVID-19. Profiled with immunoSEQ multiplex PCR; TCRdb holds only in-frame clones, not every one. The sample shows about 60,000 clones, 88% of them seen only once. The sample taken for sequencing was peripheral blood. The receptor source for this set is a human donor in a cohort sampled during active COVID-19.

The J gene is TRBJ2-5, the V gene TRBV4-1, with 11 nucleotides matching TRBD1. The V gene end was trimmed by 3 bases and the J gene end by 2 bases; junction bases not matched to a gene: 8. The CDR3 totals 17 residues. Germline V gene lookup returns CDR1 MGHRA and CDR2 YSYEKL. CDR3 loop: CASSQAAGTGGQETQYF. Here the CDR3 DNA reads TGCGCCAGCAGCCAGGCCGCCGGGACAGGGGGTCAAGAGACCCAGTACTTC.

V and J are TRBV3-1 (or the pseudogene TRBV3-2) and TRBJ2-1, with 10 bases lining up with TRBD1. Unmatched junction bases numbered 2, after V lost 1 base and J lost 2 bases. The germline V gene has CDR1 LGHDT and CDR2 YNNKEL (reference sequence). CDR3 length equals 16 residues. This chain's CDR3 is CASSQVGQGAYNEQFF. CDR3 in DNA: TGTGCCAGCAGCCAAGTAGGACAGGGGGCCTACAATGAGCAGTTCTTC.

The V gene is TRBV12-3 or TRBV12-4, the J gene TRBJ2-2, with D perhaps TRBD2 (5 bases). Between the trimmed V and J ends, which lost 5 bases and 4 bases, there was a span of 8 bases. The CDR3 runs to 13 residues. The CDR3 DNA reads TGTGCCAGCAGTGGAGGTAGCACCGGGGAGCTGTTTTTT. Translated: CASSGGSTGELFF.

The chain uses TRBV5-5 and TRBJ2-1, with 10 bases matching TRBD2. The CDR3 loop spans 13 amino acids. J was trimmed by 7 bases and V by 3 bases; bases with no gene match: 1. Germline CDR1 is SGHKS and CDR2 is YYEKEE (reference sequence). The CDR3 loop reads CASSSTSGNEQFF. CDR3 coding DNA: TGTGCCAGCAGCTCGACTAGCGGGAATGAGCAGTTCTTC.

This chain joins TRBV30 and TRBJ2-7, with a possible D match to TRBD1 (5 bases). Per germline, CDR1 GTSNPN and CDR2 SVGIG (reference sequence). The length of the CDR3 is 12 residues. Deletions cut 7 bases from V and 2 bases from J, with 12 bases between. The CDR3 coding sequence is TGTGCCTTACAGGTGGCCACCTACGAGCAGTACTTC. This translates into CALQVATYEQYF.

CDR3 sequence reads: CASSPQPPGTGNTIYF. The CDR3 DNA sequence: TGTGCCAGTAGTCCTCAACCCCCAGGGACTGGAAACACCATATATTTT. The chain combines TRBV19 with TRBJ1-3, with D possibly TRBD1 on 5 matching bases. Germline loops: CDR1 LNHDA, CDR2 SQIVND (reference sequence). Trimming removed 5 bases from V and 2 bases from J, with 16 bases in between. The CDR3 runs to 16 residues.

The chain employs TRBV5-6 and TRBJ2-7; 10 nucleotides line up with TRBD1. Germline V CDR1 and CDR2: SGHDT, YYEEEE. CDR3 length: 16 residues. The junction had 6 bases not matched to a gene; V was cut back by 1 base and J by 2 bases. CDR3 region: CASSLYPGQGTYEQYF. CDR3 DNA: TGTGCCAGCAGCTTGTACCCGGGACAGGGGACCTACGAGCAGTACTTC.

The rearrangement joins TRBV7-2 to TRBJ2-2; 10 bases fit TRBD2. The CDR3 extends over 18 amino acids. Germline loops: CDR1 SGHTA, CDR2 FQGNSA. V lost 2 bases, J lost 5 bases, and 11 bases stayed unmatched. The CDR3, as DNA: TGTGCCAGCAGCTTAACTAGCGGGGTTCAAGCGAGGACCGGGGAGCTGTTTTTT. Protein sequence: CASSLTSGVQARTGELFF. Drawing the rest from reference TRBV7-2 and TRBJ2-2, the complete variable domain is GAGVSQSPSNKVTEKGKDVELRCDPISGHTALYWYRQSLGQGLEFLIYFQGNSAPDKSGLPSDRFSAERTGGSVSTLTIQRTQQEDSAVYLCASSLTSGVQARTGELFFGEGSRLTVL.

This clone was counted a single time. Written as DNA, the CDR3 is TGTGCCAGCAGTCTGGACCGGAGGACTAATGAAAAACTGTTTTTT. This codes for CASSLDRRTNEKLFF. The genes are TRBV6-5 and TRBJ1-4; the D is unclear. Germline V gives CDR1 MNHEY, CDR2 SVGAGI. This CDR3 is built from 15 residues. Trimming shortened V by 5 bases and J by 2 bases, and 12 bases separated the two germline ends.

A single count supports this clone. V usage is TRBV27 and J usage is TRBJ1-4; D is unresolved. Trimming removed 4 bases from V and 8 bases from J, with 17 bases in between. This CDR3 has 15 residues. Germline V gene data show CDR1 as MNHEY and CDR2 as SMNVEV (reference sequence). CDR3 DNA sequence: TGTGCCAGCAGTTCATTAGAGGGTGTCGGGGAAAAACTGTTTTTT. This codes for CASSSLEGVGEKLFF. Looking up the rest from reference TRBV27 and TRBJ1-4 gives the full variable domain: EAQVTQNPRYLITVTGKKLTVTCSQNMNHEYMSWYRQDPGLGLRQIYYSMNVEVTDKGDVPEGYKVSRKEKRNFPLILESPSPNQTSLYFCASSSLEGVGEKLFFGSGTQLSVL.

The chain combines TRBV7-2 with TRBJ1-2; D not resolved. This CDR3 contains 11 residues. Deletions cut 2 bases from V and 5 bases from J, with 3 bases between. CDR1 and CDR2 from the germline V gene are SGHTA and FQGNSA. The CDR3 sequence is CASSLQYGYTF. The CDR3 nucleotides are TGTGCCAGCAGCTTACAATATGGCTACACCTTC.

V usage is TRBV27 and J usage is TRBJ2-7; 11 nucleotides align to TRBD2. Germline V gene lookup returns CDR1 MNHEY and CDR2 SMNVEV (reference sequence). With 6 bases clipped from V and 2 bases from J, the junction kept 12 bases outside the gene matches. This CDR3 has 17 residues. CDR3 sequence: CASRRTSGPMSPYEQYF. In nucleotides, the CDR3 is TGTGCCAGCAGACGGACTAGCGGGCCCATGTCCCCCTACGAGCAGTACTTC.